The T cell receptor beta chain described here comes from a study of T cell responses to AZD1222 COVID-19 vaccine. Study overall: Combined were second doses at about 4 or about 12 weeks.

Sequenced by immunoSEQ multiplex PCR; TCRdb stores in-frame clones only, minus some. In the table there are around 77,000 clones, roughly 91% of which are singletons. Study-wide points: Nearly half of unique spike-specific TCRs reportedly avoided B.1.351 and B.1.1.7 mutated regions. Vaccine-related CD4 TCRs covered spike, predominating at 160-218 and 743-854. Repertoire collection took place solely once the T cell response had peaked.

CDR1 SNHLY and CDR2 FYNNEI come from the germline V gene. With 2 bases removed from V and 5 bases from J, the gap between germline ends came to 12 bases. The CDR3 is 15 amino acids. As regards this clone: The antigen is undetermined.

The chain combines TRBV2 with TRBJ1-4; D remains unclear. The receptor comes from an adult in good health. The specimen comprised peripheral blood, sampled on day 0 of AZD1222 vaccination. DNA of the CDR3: TGTGCCAGCAGTGAAAGGGCAGAGCGAAATGAAAAACTGTTTTTT. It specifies CASSERAERNEKLFF. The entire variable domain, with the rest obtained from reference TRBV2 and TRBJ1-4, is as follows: EPEVTQTPSHQVTQMGQEVILRCVPISNHLYFYWYRQILGQKVEFLVSFYNNEISEKSEIFDDQFSVERPDGSNFTLKIRSTKLEDSAMYFCASSERAERNEKLFFGSGTQLSVL.